One sample yielded the 8 T cell receptor beta chains listed below, sequenced in a study of CD8+ T cells in alopecia areata. Extracted RNA was reverse transcribed into cDNA, the sequencing template. Libraries were prepared by immunoSEQ multiplex PCR; TCRdb keeps only in-frame clonotypes and omits some of them. The repertoire holds 200,000 to 250,000 clones, under 70% seen once, with 1% to 1.5% in the top ten. Sequencing was performed on CD4+ T cells sorted from blood, taken at week 0. Receptors originate from a human donor with alopecia areata.

The J gene is TRBJ1-3, the V gene TRBV7-2; tentatively, D is TRBD1 (6 bases). The germline CDR1 and CDR2 sequences are SGHTA and FQGNSA. The CDR3 length is 14 residues. Trimming left V 7 bases short and J 1 base short, with 11 bases between. CDR3 nucleotides: TGTGCCAGCACCCTGAGGGGGTCTGGAAACACCATATATTTT. Protein product: CASTLRGSGNTIYF.

This chain connects TRBV19 to TRBJ1-5, with 7 bases identical to TRBD1. V shed 0 bases and J 6 bases; nucleotides not matched to a gene: 11. Germline CDR1 and CDR2: LNHDA and SQIVND (reference sequence). This CDR3 region has 17 residues. The CDR3 DNA reads as TGTGCCAGTAGTATAGATCCTCACAGGGGAAGGAGTCAGCCCCAGCATTTT. Its translation is CASSIDPHRGRSQPQHF.

The V gene is TRBV30, the J gene TRBJ2-3; possibly TRBD1 or TRBD2 for D (5 bases each). Germline V CDR1 and CDR2: GTSNPN, SVGIG (reference sequence). Trimming stripped 5 bases from V and 2 bases from J, with 17 bases between. CDR3 length: 15 amino acids. The CDR3 DNA reads as TGTGCCTGGGTGGGACCAGGGATCTCCACAGATACGCAGTATTTT. Protein product: CAWVGPGISTDTQYF.

V and J are TRBV30 and TRBJ2-7, with D uncertain. V was cut by 0 bases and J by 6 bases, with 9 bases left in between. Per germline, CDR1 GTSNPN and CDR2 SVGIG (reference sequence). CDR3 size: 12 residues. The CDR3 DNA follows: TGTGCCTGGAGTGTACCTCTGGGCGAGCAGTACTTC. It encodes CAWSVPLGEQYF.

This clone has more than one count but fewer than ten. The V gene is TRBV6-1, the J gene TRBJ1-1; D perhaps matches TRBD1 (6 bases). The CDR3 totals 14 residues. V was cut by 4 bases and J by 4 bases, with 13 bases left in between. Germline V gene lookup returns CDR1 MNHNS and CDR2 SASEGT. As DNA, the CDR3 is TGTGCCAGCAGTGTAGCAGGGGAGGGCACTGAAGCTTTCTTT. This encodes CASSVAGEGTEAFF.

The chain employs TRBV7-3 and TRBJ2-7; 9 bases map to TRBD1. There are 13 residues in the CDR3. J was trimmed by 4 bases and V by 8 bases; bases with no gene match: 6. CDR1 SGHTA and CDR2 FQGTGA come from the germline V gene. Here the CDR3 reads CASAMDRGYEQYF. CDR3 DNA: TGTGCCAGCGCGATGGACAGGGGATACGAGCAGTACTTC.

The J gene is TRBJ2-2, the V gene TRBV14; D remains ambiguous. Germline CDR1 and CDR2: SGHDN and FVKESK. CDR3 length: 14 amino acids. Trimming left V 1 base short and J 5 bases short, with 8 bases between. The CDR3 nucleotides read TGTGCCAGCAGCCAAGGATCTGCGACCGGGGAGCTGTTTTTT. Translated, it gives CASSQGSATGELFF.

The chain uses TRBV27 and TRBJ1-2; the match to TRBD1 covers 7 bases. Germline lookup yields CDR1 MNHEY and CDR2 SMNVEV (reference sequence). Trimming cost V 7 bases and J 6 bases; bases outside gene matches: 11. This CDR3 has 14 amino acids. CDR3: CASKDRAVGDGYTF. The DNA for the CDR3 is TGTGCCAGCAAAGACAGGGCCGTGGGGGATGGCTACACCTTC.